This T cell receptor (beta chain) was identified in a study of Ad26.COV2.S vaccination and SARS-CoV-2 variants. The overall study: The donor belonged to the COV1001 Ad26.COV2.S trial arm.

Treatment: around 19 received Ad26.COV2.S at low or high dose, single or two shots; roughly five received placebo; per-sample allocation not given. Samples came from day 63 after the first vaccine or placebo injection. The germline V and J ends were trimmed by 5 bases and 4 bases, with 22 bases remaining between them. This CDR3 region has 17 residues. The germline gives CDR1 SGHTA, CDR2 FQGTGA. TCRdb's copy holds only in-frame clones and misses some; the assay was immunoSEQ multiplex PCR. The repertoire holds some 520,000 clones, with approximately 88% as singletons. The rearrangement uses TRBV7-3 and TRBJ2-3; possible D gene TRBD2, 6 bases. This TCR was sampled from a person between 18 and 65 years old who received the Ad26.COV2.S COVID-19 vaccine or a placebo. This material consisted of peripheral blood, taken in a trial of Ad26.COV2.S vaccine versus placebo. The CDR3 sequence: CASSPTGGLGGADTQYF. The DNA for the CDR3 is TGTGCCAGCAGCCCCACCGGGGGACTCGGGGGAGCAGATACGCAGTATTTT. Full variable domain (remainder filled in from reference TRBV7-3 and TRBJ2-3): GAGVSQTPSNKVTEKGKYVELRCDPISGHTALYWYRQSLGQGPEFLIYFQGTGAADDSGLPNDRFFAVRPEGSVSTLKIQRTERGDSAVYLCASSPTGGLGGADTQYFGPGTRLTVL.